A single sample gave rise to the 2 T cell receptor beta chains below, sequenced in a study of beta chain features in type 1 diabetes. Investigators reverse transcribed all isolated RNA, so they sequenced expressed TCRB transcripts. Sequencing was performed with immunoSEQ multiplex PCR; in TCRdb, only in-frame clones are kept and a portion is missing. The sample carries around 340,000 clones, roughly a fifth recorded once. The sequenced material came from naive CD4+ T cells from blood. All receptors derive from a woman between 18 and 30 years old in good health.

This clone was detected a few times. The J gene is TRBJ2-1, the V gene TRBV18, with D maybe TRBD2 (7 bases). Germline assignment: CDR1 KGHSH and CDR2 LQKENI. Trimming cost V 2 bases and J 6 bases, with 14 bases left between them. The CDR3 is 15 residues long. The CDR3 sequence: CASSPYGGTSNEQFF. CDR3 coding DNA: TGTGCCAGCTCACCATACGGGGGGACATCCAATGAGCAGTTCTTC.

A few counts support this clone. This sequence joins TRBV30 and TRBJ2-5, with 7 bases matching TRBD2. Trimming removed 0 bases from V and 1 base from J; junction bases left unmatched: 14. CDR3 length: 18 amino acids. Germline-derived CDR1 and CDR2 are GTSNPN and SVGIG (reference sequence). Here the CDR3 DNA reads TGTGCCTGGAGTGTTCGGTTATCGTCTAGCGGAAGCCAAGAGACCCAGTACTTC. Translated, it gives CAWSVRLSSSGSQETQYF. Variable domain in full (rest from reference TRBV30 and TRBJ2-5): SQTIHQWPATLVQPVGSPLSLECTVEGTSNPNLYWYRQAAGRGLQLLFYSVGIGQISSEVPQNLSASRPQDRQFILSSKKLLLSDSGFYLCAWSVRLSSSGSQETQYFGPGTRLLVL.